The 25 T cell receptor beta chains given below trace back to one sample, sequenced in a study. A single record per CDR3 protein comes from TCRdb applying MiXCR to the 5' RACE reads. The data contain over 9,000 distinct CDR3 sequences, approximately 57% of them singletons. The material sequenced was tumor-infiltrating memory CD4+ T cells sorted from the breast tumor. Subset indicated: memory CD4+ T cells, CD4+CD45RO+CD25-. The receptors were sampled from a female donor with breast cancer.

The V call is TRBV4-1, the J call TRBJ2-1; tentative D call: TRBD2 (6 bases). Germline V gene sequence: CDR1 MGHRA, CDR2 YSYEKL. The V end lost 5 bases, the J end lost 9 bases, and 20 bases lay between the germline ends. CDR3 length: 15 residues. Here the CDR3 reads CASSSPGVGRGEQFF. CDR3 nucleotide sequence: TGCGCCAGCAGCTCACCGGGGGTGGGGCGGGGTGAGCAGTTCTTC.

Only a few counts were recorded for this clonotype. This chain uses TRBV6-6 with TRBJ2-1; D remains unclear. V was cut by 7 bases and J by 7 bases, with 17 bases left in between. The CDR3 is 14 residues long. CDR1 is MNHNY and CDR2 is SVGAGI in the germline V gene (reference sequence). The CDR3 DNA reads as TGTGCCAGCACCCACTCCCTTCCGACAAATGAGCAGTTCTTC. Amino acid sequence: CASTHSLPTNEQFF.

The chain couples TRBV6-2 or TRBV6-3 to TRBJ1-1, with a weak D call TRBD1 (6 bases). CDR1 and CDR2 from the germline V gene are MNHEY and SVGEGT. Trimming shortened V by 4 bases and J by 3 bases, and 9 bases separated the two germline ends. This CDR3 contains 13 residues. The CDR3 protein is CASSSQGYTEAFF. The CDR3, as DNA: TGTGCCAGCAGTTCACAGGGATACACTGAAGCTTTCTTT.

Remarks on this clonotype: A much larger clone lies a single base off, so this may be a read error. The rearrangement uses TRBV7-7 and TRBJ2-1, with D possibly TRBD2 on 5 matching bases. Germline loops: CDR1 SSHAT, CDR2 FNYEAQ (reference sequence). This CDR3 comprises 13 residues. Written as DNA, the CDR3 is TGTGCTAGCAGCTTAGGACTTTCCGATGGGCAGTTCTTC. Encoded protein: CASSLGLSDGQFF.

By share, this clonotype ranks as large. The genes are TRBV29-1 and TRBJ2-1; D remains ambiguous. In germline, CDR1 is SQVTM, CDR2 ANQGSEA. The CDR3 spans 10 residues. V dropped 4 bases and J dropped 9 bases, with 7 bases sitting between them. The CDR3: CSVVTGEQFF. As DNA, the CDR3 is TGCAGCGTTGTAACTGGTGAGCAGTTCTTC.

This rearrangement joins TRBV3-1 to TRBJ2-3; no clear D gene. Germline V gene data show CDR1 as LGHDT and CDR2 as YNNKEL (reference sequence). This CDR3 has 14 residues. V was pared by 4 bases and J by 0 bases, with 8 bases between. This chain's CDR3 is CASSPLTSTDTQYF. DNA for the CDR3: TGTGCCAGCAGCCCTCTTACGAGCACAGATACGCAGTATTTT.

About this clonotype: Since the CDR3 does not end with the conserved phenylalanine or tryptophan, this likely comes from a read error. The CDR3 DNA sequence: TGCGCCAGCAGCCAAGGTACAGGGAGAATCCCAAGAGCAGGGGCCAACGTCCTGACTTCC. As protein: CASSQGTGRIPRAGANVLTS. J is TRBJ2-6 and V is TRBV4-1; D is possibly TRBD1 (6 bases). The CDR3 runs to 20 residues. In germline, CDR1 is MGHRA, CDR2 YSYEKL. V gave up 1 base and J gave up 4 bases, with 23 bases separating them.

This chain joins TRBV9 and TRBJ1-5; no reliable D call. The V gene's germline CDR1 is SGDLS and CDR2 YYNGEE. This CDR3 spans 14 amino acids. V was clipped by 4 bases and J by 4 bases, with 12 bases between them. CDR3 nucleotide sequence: TGTGCCAGCAGCACAGACCAGGCAAATCAGCCCCAGCATTTT. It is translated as CASSTDQANQPQHF. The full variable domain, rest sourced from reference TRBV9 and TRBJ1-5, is DSGVTQTPKHLITATGQRVTLRCSPRSGDLSVYWYQQSLDQGLQFLIQYYNGEERAKGNILERFSAQQFPDLHSELNLSSLELGDSALYFCASSTDQANQPQHFGDGTRLSIL.

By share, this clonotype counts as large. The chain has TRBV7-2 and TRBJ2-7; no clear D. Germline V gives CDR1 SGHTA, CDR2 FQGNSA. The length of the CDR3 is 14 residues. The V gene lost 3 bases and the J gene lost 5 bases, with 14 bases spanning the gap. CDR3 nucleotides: TGTGCCAGCAGCTTGGACCCGTCCCGCGACGAGCAGTACTTC. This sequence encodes CASSLDPSRDEQYF.

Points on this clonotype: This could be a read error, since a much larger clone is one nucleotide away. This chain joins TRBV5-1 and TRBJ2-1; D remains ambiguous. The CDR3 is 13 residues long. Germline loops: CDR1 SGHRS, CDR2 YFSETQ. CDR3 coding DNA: TGCGCCAGCAGCTTCGACAACTACAATGAGCAGTTATTC. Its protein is CASSFDNYNEQLF.

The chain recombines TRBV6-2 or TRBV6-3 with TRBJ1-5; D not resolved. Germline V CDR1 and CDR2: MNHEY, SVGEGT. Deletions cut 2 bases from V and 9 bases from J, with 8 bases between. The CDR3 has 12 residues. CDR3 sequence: CASSYGVRPQHF. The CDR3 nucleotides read TGTGCCAGCAGTTACGGGGTTCGGCCCCAGCATTTT.

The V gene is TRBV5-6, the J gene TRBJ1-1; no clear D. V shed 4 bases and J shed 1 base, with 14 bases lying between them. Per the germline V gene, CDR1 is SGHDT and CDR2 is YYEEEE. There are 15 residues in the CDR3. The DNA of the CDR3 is TGTGCCAGCAGCCGTTCTGGGAACGGGAACACTGAAGCTTTCTTT. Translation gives CASSRSGNGNTEAFF.

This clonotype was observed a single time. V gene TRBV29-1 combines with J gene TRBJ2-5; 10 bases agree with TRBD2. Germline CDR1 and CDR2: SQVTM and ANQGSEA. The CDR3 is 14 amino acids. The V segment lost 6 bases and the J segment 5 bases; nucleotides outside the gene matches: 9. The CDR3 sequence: CSVDSGGMVETQYF. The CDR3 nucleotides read TGCAGCGTGGATAGCGGGGGGATGGTGGAGACCCAGTACTTC.

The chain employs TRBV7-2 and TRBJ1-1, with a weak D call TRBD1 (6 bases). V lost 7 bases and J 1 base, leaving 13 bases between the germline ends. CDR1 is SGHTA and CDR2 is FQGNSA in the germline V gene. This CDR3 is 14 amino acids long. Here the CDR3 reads CASTPGGQNTEAFF. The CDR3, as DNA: TGTGCCAGCACCCCGGGGGGGCAGAACACTGAAGCTTTCTTT.

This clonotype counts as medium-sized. The CDR3 nucleotides read TGCGCCAGCACCATAACAGGCACAGATACGCAGTATTTT. It codes for CASTITGTDTQYF. This chain links TRBV5-1 with TRBJ2-3, with D unclear. The V gene's germline CDR1 is SGHRS and CDR2 YFSETQ. The V end was cut by 6 bases, the J end by 1 base, with 9 bases between. The CDR3 extends over 13 amino acids.

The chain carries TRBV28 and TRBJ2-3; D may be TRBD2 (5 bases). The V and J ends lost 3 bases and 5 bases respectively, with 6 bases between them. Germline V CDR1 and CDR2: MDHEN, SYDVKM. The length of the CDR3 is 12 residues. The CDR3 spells CASSLEEDTQYF. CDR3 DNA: TGTGCCAGCAGTTTGGAGGAAGATACGCAGTATTTT. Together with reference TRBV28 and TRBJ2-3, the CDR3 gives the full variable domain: DVKVTQSSRYLVKRTGEKVFLECVQDMDHENMFWYRQDPGLGLRLIYFSYDVKMKEKGDIPEGYSVSREKKERFSLILESASTNQTSMYLCASSLEEDTQYFGPGTRLTVL.

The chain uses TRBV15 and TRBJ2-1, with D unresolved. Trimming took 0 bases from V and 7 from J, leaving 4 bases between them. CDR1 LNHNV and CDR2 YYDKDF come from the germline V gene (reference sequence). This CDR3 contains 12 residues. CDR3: CATSRDVNEQFF. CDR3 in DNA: TGTGCCACCAGCAGAGATGTGAATGAGCAGTTCTTC. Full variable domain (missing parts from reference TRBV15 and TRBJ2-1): DAMVIQNPRYQVTQFGKPVTLSCSQTLNHNVMYWYQQKSSQAPKLLFHYYDKDFNNEADTPDNFQSRRPNTSFCFLDIRSPGLGDTAMYLCATSRDVNEQFFGPGTRLTVL.

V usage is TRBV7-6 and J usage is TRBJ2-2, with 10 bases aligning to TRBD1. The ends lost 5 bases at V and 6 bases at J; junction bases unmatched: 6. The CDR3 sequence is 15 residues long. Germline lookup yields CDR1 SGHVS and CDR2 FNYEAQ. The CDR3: CASSDRGRGAGELFF. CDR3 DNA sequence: TGTGCCAGCAGCGACAGGGGGCGCGGTGCCGGGGAGCTGTTTTTT.

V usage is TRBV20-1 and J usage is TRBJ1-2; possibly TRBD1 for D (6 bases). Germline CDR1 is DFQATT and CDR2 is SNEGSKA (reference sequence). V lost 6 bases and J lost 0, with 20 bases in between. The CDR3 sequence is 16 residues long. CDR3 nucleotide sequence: TGCAGTGCAATTCCCGCTTTGGGGGGCACTAACTATGGCTACACCTTC. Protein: CSAIPALGGTNYGYTF.

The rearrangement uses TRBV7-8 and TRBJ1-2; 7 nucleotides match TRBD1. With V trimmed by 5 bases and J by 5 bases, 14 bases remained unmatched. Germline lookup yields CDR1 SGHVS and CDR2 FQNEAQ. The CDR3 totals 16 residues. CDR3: CASSATKGAGGYGYTF. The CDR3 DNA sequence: TGTGCCAGCAGCGCCACTAAGGGCGCAGGGGGTTATGGCTACACCTTC.

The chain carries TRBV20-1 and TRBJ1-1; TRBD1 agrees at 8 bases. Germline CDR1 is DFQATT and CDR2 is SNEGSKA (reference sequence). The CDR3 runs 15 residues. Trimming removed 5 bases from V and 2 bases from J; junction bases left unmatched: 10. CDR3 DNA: TGCAGTGCTTTCCGGACAGGGACGGGCAACACTGAAGCTTTCTTT. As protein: CSAFRTGTGNTEAFF.

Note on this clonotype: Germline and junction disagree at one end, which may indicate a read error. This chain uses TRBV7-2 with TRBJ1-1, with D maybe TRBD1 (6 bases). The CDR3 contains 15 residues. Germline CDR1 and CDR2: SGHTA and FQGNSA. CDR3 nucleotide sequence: TGTGCCAGCAGCCCCGGAAGGGGGTCGAACACTGGAGCTTTCTTT. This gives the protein CASSPGRGSNTGAFF.

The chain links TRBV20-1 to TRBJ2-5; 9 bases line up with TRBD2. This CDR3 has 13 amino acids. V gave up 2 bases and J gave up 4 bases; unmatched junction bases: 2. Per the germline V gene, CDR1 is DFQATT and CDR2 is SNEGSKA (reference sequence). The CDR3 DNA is TGCAGTGCTAGACTAGCGGGATCAGAGACCCAGTACTTC. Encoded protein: CSARLAGSETQYF.

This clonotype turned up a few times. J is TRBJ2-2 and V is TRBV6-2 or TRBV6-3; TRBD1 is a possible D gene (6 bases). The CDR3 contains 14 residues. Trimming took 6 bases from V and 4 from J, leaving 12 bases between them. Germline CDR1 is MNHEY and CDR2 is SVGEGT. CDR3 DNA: TGTGCCAGCAGACCCACAGGGATCACCGGGGAGCTGTTTTTT. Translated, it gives CASRPTGITGELFF.

CDR3 in amino acids: CASRDTWMPYF. In DNA form, the CDR3 reads TGTGCCAGCAGGGACACGTGGATGCCGTACTTC. The chain is built from TRBV2 and TRBJ2-7, with a weak D call TRBD1 (5 bases). The germline V gene has CDR1 SNHLY and CDR2 FYNNEI. The length of the CDR3 is 11 residues. Trimming took off 6 bases at V and 12 bases at J, with 15 bases between the two ends.